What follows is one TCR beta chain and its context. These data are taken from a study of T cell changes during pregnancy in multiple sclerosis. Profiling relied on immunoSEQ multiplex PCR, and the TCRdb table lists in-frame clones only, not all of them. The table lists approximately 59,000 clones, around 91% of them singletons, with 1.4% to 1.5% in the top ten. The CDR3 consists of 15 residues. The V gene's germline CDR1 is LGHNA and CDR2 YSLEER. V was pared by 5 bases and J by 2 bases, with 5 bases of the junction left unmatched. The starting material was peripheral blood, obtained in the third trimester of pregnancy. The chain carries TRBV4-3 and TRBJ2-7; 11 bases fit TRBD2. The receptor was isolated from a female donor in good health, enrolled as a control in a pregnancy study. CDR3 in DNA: TGCGCCAGCAGCTTCGGGACTAGCGGTCCCTACGAGCAGTACTTC. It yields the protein CASSFGTSGPYEQYF.